Presented here are 15 T cell receptor beta chains from one specimen sequenced in a study of beta chain features in type 1 diabetes. Sequencing targeted expressed TCRB transcripts, as all isolated RNA had been reverse transcribed. TCRdb's copy holds only in-frame clones and misses some; the assay was immunoSEQ multiplex PCR. The data contain 200,000 to 300,000 clones, about 14% of them singletons. Sequencing was done on a sample of naive CD4+ T cells from blood. The source is a woman aged 40 to 55 in good health.

The genes are TRBV27 and TRBJ1-4; unclear D gene. CDR1 is MNHEY, CDR2 SMNVEV, per germline (reference sequence). The V end was cut by 6 bases, the J end by 1 base, with 9 bases between. The CDR3 extends over 14 amino acids. The CDR3 sequence is CASRRSVTNEKLFF. The CDR3 DNA reads as TGTGCCAGCAGGCGAAGTGTAACTAATGAAAAACTGTTTTTT.

This clone was recorded a few times. The chain has TRBV5-4 and TRBJ2-2; D is tentatively TRBD1 or TRBD2 (6 bases each). CDR1 is SGHNT, CDR2 YYREEE, per germline (reference sequence). The CDR3 loop spans 16 amino acids. Trimming left V 4 bases short and J 2 bases short, with 15 bases between. The CDR3 DNA reads TGTGCCAGCAGCGTGGGGGGCCTGGTAAACACCGGGGAGCTGTTTTTT. Amino acids: CASSVGGLVNTGELFF.

The chain recombines TRBV11-3 with TRBJ2-1, with a possible D match to TRBD2 (7 bases). The CDR3 runs 18 residues. V lost 5 bases to trimming and J lost 3 bases, with 23 bases between them. Germline-derived CDR1 and CDR2 are SGHNT and YENEEA. The chain's CDR3 is CASSPRKVGGAGYNEQFF. In DNA form, the CDR3 reads TGTGCCAGCAGCCCGAGGAAGGTGGGGGGGGCCGGCTACAATGAGCAGTTCTTC.

This clone was observed a few times. The chain couples TRBV12-5 to TRBJ1-6, with D possibly TRBD1 on 5 matching bases. Germline V gene lookup returns CDR1 LGHNT and CDR2 FRNRAP. Trimming cost V 6 bases and J 5 bases, with 5 bases left between them. CDR3 length: 12 residues. CDR3 sequence (DNA): TGTGCTAGTGGAGGGGATAATTCACCCCTCCACTTT. Protein sequence: CASGGDNSPLHF.

This rearrangement joins TRBV6-4 to TRBJ2-5; D unresolved. Germline-derived CDR1 and CDR2 are MRHNA and SNTAGT. The CDR3 runs to 14 residues. The V end lost 0 bases, the J end lost 2 bases, and 7 bases lay between the germline ends. CDR3 region: CASSDSIRQETQYF. CDR3 DNA sequence: TGTGCCAGCAGTGACTCGATCAGACAAGAGACCCAGTACTTC.

V and J are TRBV5-4 and TRBJ1-4; D perhaps matches TRBD1 (6 bases). The CDR3 sequence is 15 residues long. The V end was cut by 4 bases, the J end by 8 bases, with 18 bases between. The germline V gene has CDR1 SGHNT and CDR2 YYREEE (reference sequence). CDR3 nucleotides: TGTGCCAGCAGCCAAGCTTGGACAGTATCCGAAAAACTGTTTTTT. It yields the protein CASSQAWTVSEKLFF.

The chain is built from TRBV7-2 and TRBJ2-5; D is possibly TRBD2 (6 bases). CDR1 and CDR2 (germline): SGHTA, FQGNSA. The CDR3 loop spans 14 amino acids. V was cut by 3 bases and J by 3 bases, with 11 bases left in between. This chain's CDR3 is CASSFGGTKETQYF. CDR3 in DNA: TGTGCCAGCAGCTTCGGGGGAACCAAAGAGACCCAGTACTTC. The whole variable domain, filled in from reference TRBV7-2 and TRBJ2-5, reads GAGVSQSPSNKVTEKGKDVELRCDPISGHTALYWYRQSLGQGLEFLIYFQGNSAPDKSGLPSDRFSAERTGGSVSTLTIQRTQQEDSAVYLCASSFGGTKETQYFGPGTRLLVL.

The chain joins TRBV5-1 to TRBJ2-5, with TRBD1 identical over 7 bases. Germline CDR1 and CDR2: SGHRS and YFSETQ. The CDR3 runs 15 residues. Losses at the gene ends were 3 bases for V and 5 bases for J; bases not matched to a gene: 10. Here the CDR3 reads CASSYTDRPGETQYF. CDR3 in DNA: TGCGCCAGCAGCTACACGGACAGGCCTGGGGAGACCCAGTACTTC. The full variable domain, its missing parts supplied by reference TRBV5-1 and TRBJ2-5, is KAGVTQTPRYLIKTRGQQVTLSCSPISGHRSVSWYQQTPGQGLQFLFEYFSETQRNKGNFPGRFSGRQFSNSRSEMNVSTLELGDSALYLCASSYTDRPGETQYFGPGTRLLVL.

This clone was recorded a few times. This chain links TRBV7-2 with TRBJ2-7, with 7 bases fitting TRBD1. The CDR3 has 15 amino acids. Germline V CDR1 and CDR2: SGHTA, FQGNSA. V was clipped by 5 bases and J by 4 bases; unmatched bases: 11. The CDR3 DNA follows: TGTGCCAGCAGCCTAGAGGGGGCGCTCAGATACGAGCAGTACTTC. This translates into CASSLEGALRYEQYF. The complete variable domain, with remaining parts taken from reference TRBV7-2 and TRBJ2-7, reads GAGVSQSPSNKVTEKGKDVELRCDPISGHTALYWYRQSLGQGLEFLIYFQGNSAPDKSGLPSDRFSAERTGGSVSTLTIQRTQQEDSAVYLCASSLEGALRYEQYFGPGTRLTVT.

This clone turned up a few times. This rearrangement joins TRBV6-1 to TRBJ2-5; tentative D call: TRBD1 (5 bases). This CDR3 spans 13 amino acids. Germline-derived CDR1 and CDR2 are MNHNS and SASEGT. V was shortened by 7 bases and J by 5 bases, with 14 bases between the two germline ends. The CDR3 coding sequence is TGTGCCAGCACTTACCAGGGTCCCGAGACCCAGTACTTC. Its translation: CASTYQGPETQYF.

This clone has just a few counts. The chain joins TRBV25-1 to TRBJ2-3; D is unclear. The germline V gene has CDR1 MGHDK and CDR2 SYGVNS. Trimming took off 6 bases at V and 6 bases at J, with 4 bases between the two ends. The CDR3 contains 10 residues. The CDR3 DNA follows: TGTGCCAGCAGGGAGGATACGCAGTATTTT. Residues: CASREDTQYF.

This clone was seen a handful of times. One junction end disagrees with the germline gene, perhaps due to a read error. The CDR3 DNA reads TGTGCCACCAGCAGAGATAGGGACAGTTTT. Translated, it gives CATSRDRDSF. The V call is TRBV15, the J call TRBJ1-5, with 7 bases that match TRBD1. CDR1 is LNHNV, CDR2 YYDKDF, per germline (reference sequence). The CDR3 sequence is 10 residues long.

This clone was seen a few times. The V gene is TRBV10-3, the J gene TRBJ1-2; maybe TRBD1 (5 bases). V dropped 3 bases and J dropped 4 bases, with 9 bases sitting between them. The V gene's germline CDR1 is ENHRY and CDR2 SYGVKD. The CDR3 has 13 residues. CDR3 amino acids: CAISDGRVYGYTF. CDR3 DNA: TGTGCCATCAGTGATGGCAGGGTCTATGGCTACACCTTC.

This clone was seen only a few times. The chain links TRBV6-6 to TRBJ2-7, with D perhaps TRBD1 (6 bases). Trimming pared 6 bases from V and 7 bases from J, leaving 13 bases between. In germline, CDR1 is MNHNY, CDR2 SVGAGI (reference sequence). CDR3 length: 12 residues. Here the CDR3 reads CASRTGTGEQYF. The DNA of the CDR3 is TGTGCCAGCAGAACAGGGACGGGAGAGCAGTACTTC.

The V and J genes are TRBV5-4 and TRBJ1-6; a weak D match, TRBD1 (5 bases). The CDR3 totals 16 residues. Looked up from germline, CDR1 is SGHNT and CDR2 is YYREEE (reference sequence). Trimming took 4 bases from V and 10 from J, leaving 21 bases between them. The CDR3: CASSQLLAGMQSPLHF. DNA for the CDR3: TGTGCCAGCAGCCAACTCTTAGCAGGGATGCAGTCACCCCTCCACTTT. The variable domain in full, with the rest retrieved from reference TRBV5-4 and TRBJ1-6, is ETGVTQSPTHLIKTRGQQVTLRCSSQSGHNTVSWYQQALGQGPQFIFQYYREEENGRGNFPPRFSGLQFPNYSSELNVNALELDDSALYLCASSQLLAGMQSPLHFGNGTRLTVT.